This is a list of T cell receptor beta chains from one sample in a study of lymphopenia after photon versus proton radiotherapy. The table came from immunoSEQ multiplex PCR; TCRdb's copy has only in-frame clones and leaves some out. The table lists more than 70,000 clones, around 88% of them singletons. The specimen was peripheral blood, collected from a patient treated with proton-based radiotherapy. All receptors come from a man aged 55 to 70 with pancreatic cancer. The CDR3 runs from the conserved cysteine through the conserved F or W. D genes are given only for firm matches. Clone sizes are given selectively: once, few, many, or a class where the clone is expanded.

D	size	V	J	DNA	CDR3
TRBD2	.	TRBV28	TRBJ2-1	TGTGCCAGCAGTGCTAGCGGGAGCCCTGAGCAGTTCTTC	CASSASGSPEQFF
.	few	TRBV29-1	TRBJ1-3	TGCAGCGTTGAATGGGGAAACACCATATATTTT	CSVEWGNTIYF
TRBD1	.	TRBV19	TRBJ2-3	TGTGCCAGTAGTATTGCAGGGGGAGGCACAGATACGCAGTATTTT	CASSIAGGGTDTQYF
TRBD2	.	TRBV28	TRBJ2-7	TGTGCCACTCGGACCGGGACTAGCGACTACGAGCAGTACTTC	CATRTGTSDYEQYF
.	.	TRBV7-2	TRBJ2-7	TGTGCCAGCAGCCCCTCTGTGACGGGGTCCTACGAGCAGTACTTC	CASSPSVTGSYEQYF
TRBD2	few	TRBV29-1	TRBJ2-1	TGCAGCGTTGGGGCGGGAGCTGGGAATGAGCAGTTCTTC	CSVGAGAGNEQFF
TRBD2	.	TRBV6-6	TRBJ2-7	TGTGCCAGCAGTTACGTTGGGACTAGCGGACCCTACGAGCAGTACTTC	CASSYVGTSGPYEQYF
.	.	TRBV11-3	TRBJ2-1	TGTGCCAGCAGCCCCCTCGGGGGCTACAATGAGCAGTTCTTC	CASSPLGGYNEQFF
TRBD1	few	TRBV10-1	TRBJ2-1	TGCGCCACCTCCGCCGGGACAGGGGTGAATGAGCAGTTCTTC	CATSAGTGVNEQFF
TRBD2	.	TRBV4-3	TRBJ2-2	TGCGCCAGCAGCCAAGCAGCGGGAGTCGGGGAGCTGTTTTTT	CASSQAAGVGELFF
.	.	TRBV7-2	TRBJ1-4	TGTGCCAGCAGCCTATCACAGGGTACGACAGAAAAACTGTTTTTT	CASSLSQGTTEKLFF
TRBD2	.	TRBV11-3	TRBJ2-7	TGTGCCAGCAGCTTAGATCGGGCGGGAGGGCCGCCCTACGAGCAGTACTTC	CASSLDRAGGPPYEQYF
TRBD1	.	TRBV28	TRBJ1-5	TGTGCCAGCAGTTTCCGACAGGGGAATCAGCCCCAGCATTTT	CASSFRQGNQPQHF
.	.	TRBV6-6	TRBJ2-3	TGTGCCAGCTGGCCAGCTAGCACAGATACGCAGTATTTT	CASWPASTDTQYF
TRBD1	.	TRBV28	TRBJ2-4	TGTGCCAGCAGTGAACAGGGGTTCAAAAACATTCAGTACTTC	CASSEQGFKNIQYF
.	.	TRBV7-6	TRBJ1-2	TGTGCCAGCAGCTTCGCCTTTGGCTATGGCTACACCTTC	CASSFAFGYGYTF